This T cell receptor (beta chain) was retrieved from a study of siplizumab effects on memory and regulatory T cells. Trimming pared 0 bases from V and 0 bases from J, leaving 7 bases between. Per germline, CDR1 MNHEY and CDR2 SVGAGI. The CDR3 loop spans 15 amino acids. Clones were read by immunoSEQ multiplex PCR, and TCRdb kept only the in-frame ones, dropping some. Of some 100,000 clones in the sample, 93% were seen once. This sequence was found in a human donor in good health. Sequenced: CD8+ T cells sorted from blood. V gene TRBV6-5 combines with J gene TRBJ2-3; TRBD2 is a possible D gene (6 bases). The CDR3 region is CASSYSEGSTDTQYF. The DNA of the CDR3 is TGTGCCAGCAGTTACTCGGAGGGGAGCACAGATACGCAGTATTTT.